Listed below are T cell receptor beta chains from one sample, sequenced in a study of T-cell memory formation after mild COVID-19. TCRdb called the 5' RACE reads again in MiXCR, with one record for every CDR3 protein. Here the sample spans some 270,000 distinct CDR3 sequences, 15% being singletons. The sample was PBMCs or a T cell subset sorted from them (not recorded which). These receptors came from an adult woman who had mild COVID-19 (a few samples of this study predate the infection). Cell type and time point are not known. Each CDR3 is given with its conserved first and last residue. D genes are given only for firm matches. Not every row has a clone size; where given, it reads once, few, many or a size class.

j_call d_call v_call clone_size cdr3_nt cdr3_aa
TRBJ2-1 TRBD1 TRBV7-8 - TGTGCCAGCAGTACTCTCCCCAGACAGGGGGCAGGGAGTGAGCAGTTCTTC CASSTLPRQGAGSEQFF
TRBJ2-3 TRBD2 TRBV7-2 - TGTGCCAGCAGCTTATTGGGACTAGCGGTCACAGATACGCAGTATTTT CASSLLGLAVTDTQYF
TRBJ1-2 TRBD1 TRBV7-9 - TGTGCCAGCAGCCTACGGGCCGGGACAGGGACTTCTTATGGCTACACCTTC CASSLRAGTGTSYGYTF
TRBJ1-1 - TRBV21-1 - TGTGCCAGCAGCCCCCAACAAGCTTTCTTT CASSPQQAFF
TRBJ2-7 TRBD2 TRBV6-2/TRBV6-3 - TGTGCCAGCAGAGAAATTCGAGCTGGTAGAAGCGGGAGGGCCGGGGAGCAGTACTTC CASREIRAGRSGRAGEQYF
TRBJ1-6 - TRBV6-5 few TGTGCCAGCAAAGAAGGAGGAGCAGGTTCACCCCTCCACTTT CASKEGGAGSPLHF
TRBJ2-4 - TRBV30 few TGTGCCTGGAGTGGGGGGACGAAGGGCGGTGTCATCCACTTC CAWSGGTKGGVIHF
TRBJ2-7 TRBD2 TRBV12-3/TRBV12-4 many TGTGCCAGCAGTTCCCGATTAGCGGGACGCTACGAGCAGTACTTC CASSSRLAGRYEQYF
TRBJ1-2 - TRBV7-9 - TGTGCCAGCAGCCCTCCGACATGGAAGGGGGACTATGGCTACACCTTC CASSPPTWKGDYGYTF
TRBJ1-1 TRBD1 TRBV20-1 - TGCAGTGCTAGAGAGAACAGGGGCGGGCGAGCTTTCTTT CSARENRGGRAFF
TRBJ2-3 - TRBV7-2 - TGTGCCAGCAGCTTAGTGGCCCTGACTAGCACAGATACGCAGTATTTT CASSLVALTSTDTQYF
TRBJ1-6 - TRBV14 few TGTGCCAGCAGCCAAGGGTGGGCCGGGGCGCCCCTCCACTTT CASSQGWAGAPLHF
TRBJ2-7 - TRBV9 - TGTGCCAGCAGCGTAGAAGAGCGAGCCAACGAGCAGTACTTC CASSVEERANEQYF
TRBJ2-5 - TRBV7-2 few TGTGCCAGCAGCTTAGATCGCGGGACAATAGAGACCCAGTACTTC CASSLDRGTIETQYF
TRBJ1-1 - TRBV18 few TGTGCCAGCACTCCGGGGACCCCGAACACTGAAGCTTTCTTT CASTPGTPNTEAFF
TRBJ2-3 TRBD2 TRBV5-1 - TGCGCCACCAAAAGGAGCGGGGTCATAACAGATACGCAGTATTTT CATKRSGVITDTQYF
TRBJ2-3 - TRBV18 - TGTGCCAGCTCACCACAAGAACACACAGATACGCAGTATTTT CASSPQEHTDTQYF
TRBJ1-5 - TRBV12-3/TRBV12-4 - TGTGCCAGCAGTTTCGGGCCCCTAGGAAATAGCAATCAGCCCCAGCATTTT CASSFGPLGNSNQPQHF
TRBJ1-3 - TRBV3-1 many TGTGCCAGCAGCCACTACGGGGACATGTCTGGAAACACCATATATTTT CASSHYGDMSGNTIYF
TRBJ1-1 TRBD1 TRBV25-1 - TGTGCCAGCAGTGGGCAGGGGGAAGCTGAAGCTTTCTTT CASSGQGEAEAFF
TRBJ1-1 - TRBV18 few TGTGCCAGCTCACTAACCGGGACACCGAACACTGAAGCTTTCTTT CASSLTGTPNTEAFF
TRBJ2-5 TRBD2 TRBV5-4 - TGTGCCAGCACCCAAGGACTAGCGATTCAGGAGACCCAGTACTTC CASTQGLAIQETQYF
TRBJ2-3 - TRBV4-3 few TGCGCCAGCAGCCAAGGATGGGTCGGCACAGATACGCAGTATTTT CASSQGWVGTDTQYF
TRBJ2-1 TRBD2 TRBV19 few TGTGCCAGTAGTAAGGTAGCGGGATCATACAATGAGCAGTTCTTC CASSKVAGSYNEQFF
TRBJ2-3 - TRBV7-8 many TGTGCCAGCAGCGCGTGGAGAGGAGAACGAGATACGCAGTATTTT CASSAWRGERDTQYF
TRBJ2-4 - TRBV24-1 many TGTGCCACCATCAGACCCCGGAGGTACTTC CATIRPRRYF
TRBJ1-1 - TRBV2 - TGTGCCAGCAGAGTCCTAGGGGGGGGGAACACTGAAGCTTTCTTT CASRVLGGGNTEAFF
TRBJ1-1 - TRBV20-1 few TGCAGTGCTAGTAGGAGGGATGCGGTCACTGAAGCTTTCTTT CSASRRDAVTEAFF
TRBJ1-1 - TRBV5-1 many TGCGCCAGCAGCGGATCCGGGGTCCTGAACACTGAAGCTTTCTTT CASSGSGVLNTEAFF
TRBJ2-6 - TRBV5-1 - TGCGCCAGCAAACCCGGGACGGTACTCTCTGGGGCCAACGTCCTGACTTTC CASKPGTVLSGANVLTF
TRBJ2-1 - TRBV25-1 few TGTGCCAGCAGTGGTTCACAGGGTTGGTACAATGAGCAGTTCTTC CASSGSQGWYNEQFF
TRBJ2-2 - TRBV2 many TGTGCCAGCAGTGCGTCTATGAACACCGGGGAGCTGTTTTTT CASSASMNTGELFF
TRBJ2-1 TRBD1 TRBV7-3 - TGTGCCAGCAGCCCCACGACAGGGGGCGCCTACAATGAGCAGTTCTTC CASSPTTGGAYNEQFF
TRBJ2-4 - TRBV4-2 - TGTGCCAGCAGCCCAGTGCCCCGGGGAACGGACATTCAGTACTTC CASSPVPRGTDIQYF
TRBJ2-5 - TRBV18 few TGTGCCAGCTCACCTGGGGTGACAATGGAGACCCAGTACTTC CASSPGVTMETQYF
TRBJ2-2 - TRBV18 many TGTGCCAGCCCCACCCTCAGGGGTAGGAACACCGGGGAGCTGTTTTTT CASPTLRGRNTGELFF
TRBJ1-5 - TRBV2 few TGTGCCAGCAGTGAAGCGTACGGGACACTTTATAGCAATCAGCCCCAGCATTTT CASSEAYGTLYSNQPQHF
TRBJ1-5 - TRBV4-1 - TGCGCCAGCAGCCAAGGTCCACCAGGCTTTAGCAATCAGCCCCAGCATTTT CASSQGPPGFSNQPQHF
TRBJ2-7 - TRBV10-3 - TGTGCCATCAGTGCCGGGGCCACCTACGAGCAGTACTTC CAISAGATYEQYF